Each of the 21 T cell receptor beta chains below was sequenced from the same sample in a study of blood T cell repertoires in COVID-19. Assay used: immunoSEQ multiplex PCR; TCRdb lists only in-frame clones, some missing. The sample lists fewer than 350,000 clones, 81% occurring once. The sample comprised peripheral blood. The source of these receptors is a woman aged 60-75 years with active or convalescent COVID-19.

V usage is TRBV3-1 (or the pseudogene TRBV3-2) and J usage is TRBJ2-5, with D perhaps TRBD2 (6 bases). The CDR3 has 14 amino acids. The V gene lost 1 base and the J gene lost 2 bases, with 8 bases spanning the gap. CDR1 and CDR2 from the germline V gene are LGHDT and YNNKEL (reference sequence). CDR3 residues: CASSQVRGQETQYF. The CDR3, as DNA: TGTGCCAGCAGCCAAGTTCGGGGGCAAGAGACCCAGTACTTC.

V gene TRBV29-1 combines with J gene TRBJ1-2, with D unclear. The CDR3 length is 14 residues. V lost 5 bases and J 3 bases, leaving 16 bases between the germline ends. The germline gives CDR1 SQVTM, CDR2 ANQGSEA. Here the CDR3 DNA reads TGCAGCGTTTCGATCTCGGGTATGGACTATGGCTACACCTTC. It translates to CSVSISGMDYGYTF.

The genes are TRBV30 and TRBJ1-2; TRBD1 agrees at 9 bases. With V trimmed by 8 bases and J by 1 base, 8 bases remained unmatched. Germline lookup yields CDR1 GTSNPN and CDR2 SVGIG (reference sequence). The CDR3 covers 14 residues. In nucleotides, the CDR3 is TGTGCCGGGTGGAGACAGGGGGTTAACTATGGCTACACCTTC. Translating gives CAGWRQGVNYGYTF.

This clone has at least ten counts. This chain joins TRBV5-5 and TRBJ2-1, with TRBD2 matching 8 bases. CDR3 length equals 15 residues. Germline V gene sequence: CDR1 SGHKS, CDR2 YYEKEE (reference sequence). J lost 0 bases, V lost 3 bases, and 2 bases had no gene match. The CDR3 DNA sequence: TGTGCCAGCAGCTGGGGGACTAGCTCCTACAATGAGCAGTTCTTC. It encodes CASSWGTSSYNEQFF.

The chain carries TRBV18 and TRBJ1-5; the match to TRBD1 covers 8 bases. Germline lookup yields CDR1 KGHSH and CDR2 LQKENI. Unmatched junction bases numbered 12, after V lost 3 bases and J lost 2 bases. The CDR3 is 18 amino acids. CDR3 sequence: CASSPVPGQDFGNQPQHF. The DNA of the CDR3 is TGTGCCAGCTCACCGGTCCCGGGACAGGATTTCGGCAATCAGCCCCAGCATTTT.

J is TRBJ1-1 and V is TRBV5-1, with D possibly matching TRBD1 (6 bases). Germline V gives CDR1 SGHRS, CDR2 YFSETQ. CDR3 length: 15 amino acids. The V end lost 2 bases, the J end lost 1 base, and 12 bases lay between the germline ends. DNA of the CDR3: TGCGCCAGCAGCTTAACGACAGGCCGGAACACTGAAGCTTTCTTT. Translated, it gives CASSLTTGRNTEAFF. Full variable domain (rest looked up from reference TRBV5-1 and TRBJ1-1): KAGVTQTPRYLIKTRGQQVTLSCSPISGHRSVSWYQQTPGQGLQFLFEYFSETQRNKGNFPGRFSGRQFSNSRSEMNVSTLELGDSALYLCASSLTTGRNTEAFFGQGTRLTVV.

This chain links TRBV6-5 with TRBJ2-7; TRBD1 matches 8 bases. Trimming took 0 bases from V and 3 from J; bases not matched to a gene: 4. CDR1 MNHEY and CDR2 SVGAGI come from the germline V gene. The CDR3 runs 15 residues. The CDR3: CASSYSAGGSYEQYF. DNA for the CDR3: TGTGCCAGCAGTTACTCGGCAGGGGGCAGCTACGAGCAGTACTTC.

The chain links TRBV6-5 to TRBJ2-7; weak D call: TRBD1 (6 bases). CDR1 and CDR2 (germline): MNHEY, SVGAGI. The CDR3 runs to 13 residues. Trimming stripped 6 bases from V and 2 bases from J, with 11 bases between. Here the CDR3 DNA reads TGTGCCAGCAGAAGGGGACAACCCTACGAGCAGTACTTC. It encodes CASRRGQPYEQYF.

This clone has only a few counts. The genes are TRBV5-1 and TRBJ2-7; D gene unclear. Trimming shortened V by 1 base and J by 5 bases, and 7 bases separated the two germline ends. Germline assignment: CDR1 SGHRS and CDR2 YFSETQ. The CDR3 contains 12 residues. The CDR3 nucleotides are TGCGCCAGCAGCTTGACTATTGACGAGCAGTACTTC. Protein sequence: CASSLTIDEQYF.

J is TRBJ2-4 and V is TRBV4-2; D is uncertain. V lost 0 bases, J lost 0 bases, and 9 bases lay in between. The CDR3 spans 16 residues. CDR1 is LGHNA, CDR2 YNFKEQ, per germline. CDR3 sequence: CASSQELTLAKNIQYF. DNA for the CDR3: TGTGCCAGCAGCCAAGAACTCACGCTAGCCAAAAACATTCAGTACTTC.

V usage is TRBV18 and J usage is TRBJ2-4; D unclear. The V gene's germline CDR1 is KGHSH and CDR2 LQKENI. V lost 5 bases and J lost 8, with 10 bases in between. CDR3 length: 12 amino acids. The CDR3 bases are TGTGCCAGCTCATCATCCGAGTACATTCAGTACTTC. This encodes CASSSSEYIQYF.

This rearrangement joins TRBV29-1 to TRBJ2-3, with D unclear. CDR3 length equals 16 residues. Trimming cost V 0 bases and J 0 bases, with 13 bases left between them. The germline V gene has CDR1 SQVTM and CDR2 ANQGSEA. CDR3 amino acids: CSVEDLTLTSTDTQYF. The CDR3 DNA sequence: TGCAGCGTTGAAGATCTTACCTTAACTAGCACAGATACGCAGTATTTT.

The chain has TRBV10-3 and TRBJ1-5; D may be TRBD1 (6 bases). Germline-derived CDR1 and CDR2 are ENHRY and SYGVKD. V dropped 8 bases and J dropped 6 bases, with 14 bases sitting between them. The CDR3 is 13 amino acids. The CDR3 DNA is TGTGCCATCTGCGGGGGGGCAGCTCAGCCCCAGCATTTT. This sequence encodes CAICGGAAQPQHF.

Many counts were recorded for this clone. CDR3 residues: CASTGTVYGYTF. CDR3 nucleotides: TGTGCCAGCACTGGGACAGTCTATGGCTACACCTTC. The chain couples TRBV27 to TRBJ1-2; the match to TRBD1 covers 7 bases. After removal of 7 bases from V and 4 bases from J, the junction contained 3 bases not matched to a gene. Looked up from germline, CDR1 is MNHEY and CDR2 is SMNVEV (reference sequence). The length of the CDR3 is 12 residues.

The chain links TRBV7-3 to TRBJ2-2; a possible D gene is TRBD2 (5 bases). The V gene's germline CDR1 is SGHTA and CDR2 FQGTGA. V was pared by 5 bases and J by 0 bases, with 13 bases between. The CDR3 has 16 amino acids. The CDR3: CASSPRRAANTGELFF. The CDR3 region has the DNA TGTGCCAGCAGCCCTAGGCGGGCCGCGAACACCGGGGAGCTGTTTTTT.

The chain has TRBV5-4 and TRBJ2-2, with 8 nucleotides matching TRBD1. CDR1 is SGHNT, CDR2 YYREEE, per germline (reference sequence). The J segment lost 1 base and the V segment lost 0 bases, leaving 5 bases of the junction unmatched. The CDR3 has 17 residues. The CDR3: CASSLGQGRRNTGELFF. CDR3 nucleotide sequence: TGTGCCAGCAGCTTGGGACAGGGGCGACGGAACACCGGGGAGCTGTTTTTT.

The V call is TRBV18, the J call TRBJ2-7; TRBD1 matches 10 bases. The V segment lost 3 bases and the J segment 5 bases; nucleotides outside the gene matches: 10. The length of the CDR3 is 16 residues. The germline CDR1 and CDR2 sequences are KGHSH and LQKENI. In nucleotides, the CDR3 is TGTGCCAGCTCACCTCTTGGGGACAGGGGCGCGAACGAGCAGTACTTC. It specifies CASSPLGDRGANEQYF.

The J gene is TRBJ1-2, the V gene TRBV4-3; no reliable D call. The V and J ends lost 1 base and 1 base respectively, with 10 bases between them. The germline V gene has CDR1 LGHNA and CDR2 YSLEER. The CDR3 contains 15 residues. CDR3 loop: CASSQAAGNNYGYTF. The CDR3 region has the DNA TGCGCCAGCAGCCAAGCAGCGGGAAATAACTATGGCTACACCTTC.

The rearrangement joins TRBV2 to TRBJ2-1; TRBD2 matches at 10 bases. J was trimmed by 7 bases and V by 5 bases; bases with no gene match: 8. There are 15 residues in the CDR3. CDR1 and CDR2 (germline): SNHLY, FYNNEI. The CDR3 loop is CASSLRAGGRNEQFF. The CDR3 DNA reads TGTGCCAGCAGTCTCCGAGCGGGGGGGCGTAATGAGCAGTTCTTC.

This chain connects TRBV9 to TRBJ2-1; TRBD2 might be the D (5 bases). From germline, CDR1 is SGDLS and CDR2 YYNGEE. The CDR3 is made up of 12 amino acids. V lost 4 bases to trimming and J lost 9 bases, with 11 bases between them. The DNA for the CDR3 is TGTGCCAGCAGCATTAGCGAGGGTGAGCAGTTCTTC. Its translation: CASSISEGEQFF.

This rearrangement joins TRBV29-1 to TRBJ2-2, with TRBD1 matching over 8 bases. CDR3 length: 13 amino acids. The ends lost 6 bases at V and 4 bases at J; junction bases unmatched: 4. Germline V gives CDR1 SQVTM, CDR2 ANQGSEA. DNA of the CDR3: TGCAGCGTAGACAGGGGCGGCACCGGGGAGCTGTTTTTT. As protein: CSVDRGGTGELFF.